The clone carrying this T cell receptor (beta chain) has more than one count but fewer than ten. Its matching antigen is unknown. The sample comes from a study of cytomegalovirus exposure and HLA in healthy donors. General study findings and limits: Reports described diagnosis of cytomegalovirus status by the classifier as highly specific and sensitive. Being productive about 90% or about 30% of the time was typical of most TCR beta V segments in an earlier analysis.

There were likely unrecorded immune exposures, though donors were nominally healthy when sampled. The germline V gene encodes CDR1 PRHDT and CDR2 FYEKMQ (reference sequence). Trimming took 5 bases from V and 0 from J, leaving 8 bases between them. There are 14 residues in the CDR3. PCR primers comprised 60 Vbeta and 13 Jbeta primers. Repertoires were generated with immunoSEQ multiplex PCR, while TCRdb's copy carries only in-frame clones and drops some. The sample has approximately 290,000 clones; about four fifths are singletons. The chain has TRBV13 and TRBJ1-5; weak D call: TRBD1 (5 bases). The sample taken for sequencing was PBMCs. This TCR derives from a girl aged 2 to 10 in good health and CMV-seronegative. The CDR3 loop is CASSVQASNQPQHF. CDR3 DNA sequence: TGTGCCAGCAGCGTACAGGCTAGCAATCAGCCCCAGCATTTT.